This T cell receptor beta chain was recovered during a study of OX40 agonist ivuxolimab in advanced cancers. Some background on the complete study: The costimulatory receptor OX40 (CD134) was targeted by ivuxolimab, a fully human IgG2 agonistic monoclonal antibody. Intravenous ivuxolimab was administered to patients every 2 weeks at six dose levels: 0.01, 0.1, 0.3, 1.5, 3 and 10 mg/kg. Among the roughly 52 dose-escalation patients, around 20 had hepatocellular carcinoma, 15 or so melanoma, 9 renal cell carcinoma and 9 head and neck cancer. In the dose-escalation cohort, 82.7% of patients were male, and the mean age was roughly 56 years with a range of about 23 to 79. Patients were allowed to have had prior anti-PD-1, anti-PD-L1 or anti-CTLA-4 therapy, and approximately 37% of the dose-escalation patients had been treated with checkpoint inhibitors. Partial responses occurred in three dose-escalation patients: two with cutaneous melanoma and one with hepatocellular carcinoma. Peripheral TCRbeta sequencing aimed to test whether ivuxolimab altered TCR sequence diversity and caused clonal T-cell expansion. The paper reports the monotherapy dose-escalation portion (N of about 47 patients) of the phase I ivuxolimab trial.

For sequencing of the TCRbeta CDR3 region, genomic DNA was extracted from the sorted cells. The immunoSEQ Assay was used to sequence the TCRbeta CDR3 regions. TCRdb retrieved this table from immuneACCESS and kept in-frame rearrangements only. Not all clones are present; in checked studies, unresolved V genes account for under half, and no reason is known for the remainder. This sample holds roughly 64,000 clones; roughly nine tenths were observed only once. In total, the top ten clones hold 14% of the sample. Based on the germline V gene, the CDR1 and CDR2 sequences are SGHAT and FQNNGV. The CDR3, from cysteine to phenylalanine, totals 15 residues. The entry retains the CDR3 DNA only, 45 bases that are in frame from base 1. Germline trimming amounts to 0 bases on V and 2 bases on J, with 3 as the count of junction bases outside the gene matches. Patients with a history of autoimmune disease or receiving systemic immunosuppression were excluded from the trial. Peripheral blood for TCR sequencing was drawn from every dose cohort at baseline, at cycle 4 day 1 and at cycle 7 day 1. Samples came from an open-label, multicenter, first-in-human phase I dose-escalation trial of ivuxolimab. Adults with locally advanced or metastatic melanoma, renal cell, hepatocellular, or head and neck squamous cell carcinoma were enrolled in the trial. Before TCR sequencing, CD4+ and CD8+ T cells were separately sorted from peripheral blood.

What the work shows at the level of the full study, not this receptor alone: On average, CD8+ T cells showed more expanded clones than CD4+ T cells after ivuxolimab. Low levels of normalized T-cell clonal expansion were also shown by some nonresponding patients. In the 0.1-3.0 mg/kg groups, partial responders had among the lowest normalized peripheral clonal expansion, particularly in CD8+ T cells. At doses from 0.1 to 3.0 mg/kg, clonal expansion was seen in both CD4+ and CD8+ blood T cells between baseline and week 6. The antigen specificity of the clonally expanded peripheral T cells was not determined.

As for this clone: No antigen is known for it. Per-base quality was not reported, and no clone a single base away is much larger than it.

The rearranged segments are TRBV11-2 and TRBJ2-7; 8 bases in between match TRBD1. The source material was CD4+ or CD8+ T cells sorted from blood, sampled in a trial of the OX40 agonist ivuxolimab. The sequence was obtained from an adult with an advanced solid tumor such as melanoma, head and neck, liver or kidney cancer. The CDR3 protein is CASSLEGRGPYEQYF. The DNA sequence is TGTGCCAGCAGCTTAGAAGGCAGGGGGCCCTACGAGCAGTACTTC.